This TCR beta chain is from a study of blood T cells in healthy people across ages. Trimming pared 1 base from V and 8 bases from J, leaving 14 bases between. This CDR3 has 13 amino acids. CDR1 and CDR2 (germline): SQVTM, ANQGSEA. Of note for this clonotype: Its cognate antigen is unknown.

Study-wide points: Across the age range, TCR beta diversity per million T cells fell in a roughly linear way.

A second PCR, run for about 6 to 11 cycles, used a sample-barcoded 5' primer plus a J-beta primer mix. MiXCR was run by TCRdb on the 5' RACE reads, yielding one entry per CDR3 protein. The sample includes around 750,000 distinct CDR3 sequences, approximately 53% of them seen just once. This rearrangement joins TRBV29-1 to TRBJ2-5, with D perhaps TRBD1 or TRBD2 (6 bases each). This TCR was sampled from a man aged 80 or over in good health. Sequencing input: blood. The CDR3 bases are TGCAGCGTTGAAGGCGGGACAATGAAAACCCAGTACTTC. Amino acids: CSVEGGTMKTQYF.